Listed below are T cell receptor beta chains from one sample, sequenced in a study of cytomegalovirus exposure and HLA in healthy donors. Repertoires were generated with immunoSEQ multiplex PCR, while TCRdb's copy carries only in-frame clones and drops some. Seen here are 150,000 to 200,000 clones, around 84% observed once, and the top ten hold around 1.9%. The sample comprised PBMCs. These receptors were collected from a man aged 18 to 29 in good health and CMV-seronegative. Each CDR3 is given with its conserved first and last residue. The order of the fields is V gene, J gene, D gene, clone size, CDR3 protein, CDR3 DNA. A D gene is named only where the DNA matches it firmly. Only part of the rows carry a size: once, few, many, or a class if the clone is expanded.

v_call: TRBV2; j_call: TRBJ2-5; d_call: TRBD1; clone_size: .; cdr3_aa: CAMSPGGLEETQYF; cdr3_nt: TGTGCCATGTCACCAGGGGGTTTGGAAGAGACCCAGTACTTC
v_call: TRBV6-5; j_call: TRBJ2-7; d_call: .; clone_size: .; cdr3_aa: CASNPPYRAEQYF; cdr3_nt: TGTGCCAGCAACCCACCCTACAGGGCCGAGCAGTACTTC
v_call: TRBV10-2; j_call: TRBJ2-1; d_call: TRBD1; clone_size: .; cdr3_aa: CASTSGQASNEQFF; cdr3_nt: TGCGCCAGCACTTCGGGACAGGCAAGCAATGAGCAGTTCTTC
v_call: TRBV13; j_call: TRBJ2-7; d_call: TRBD2; clone_size: .; cdr3_aa: CASSSGLDYEQYF; cdr3_nt: TGTGCCAGCAGCTCCGGACTAGACTACGAGCAGTACTTC
v_call: TRBV7-9; j_call: TRBJ2-1; d_call: TRBD2; clone_size: .; cdr3_aa: CASSSLAGSYNEQFF; cdr3_nt: TGTGCCAGCAGCTCACTAGCGGGATCCTACAATGAGCAGTTCTTC
v_call: TRBV6-1; j_call: TRBJ1-2; d_call: .; clone_size: .; cdr3_aa: CASSSILDINYGYTF; cdr3_nt: TGTGCCAGCAGTTCCATTCTGGACATTAACTATGGCTACACCTTC
v_call: TRBV7-9; j_call: TRBJ1-2; d_call: TRBD1; clone_size: .; cdr3_aa: CASSLAFSGGGRRGYTF; cdr3_nt: TGTGCCAGCAGCTTAGCCTTCTCGGGAGGGGGCCGGCGTGGCTACACCTTC
v_call: TRBV9; j_call: TRBJ2-3; d_call: .; clone_size: .; cdr3_aa: CASSAEPVGADTQYF; cdr3_nt: TGTGCCAGCAGCGCCGAGCCGGTCGGGGCAGATACGCAGTATTTT
v_call: TRBV6-5; j_call: TRBJ2-7; d_call: TRBD1; clone_size: few; cdr3_aa: CASNQDRPSSYEQYF; cdr3_nt: TGTGCCAGCAATCAGGACAGGCCAAGCTCCTACGAGCAGTACTTC
v_call: TRBV11-2; j_call: TRBJ2-7; d_call: .; clone_size: .; cdr3_aa: CASSISRGYYEQYF; cdr3_nt: TGTGCCAGCAGCATTTCACGAGGGTACTACGAGCAGTACTTC
v_call: TRBV28; j_call: TRBJ1-2; d_call: .; clone_size: .; cdr3_aa: CASSLGRAVGYTF; cdr3_nt: TGTGCCAGCAGTTTGGGCAGGGCAGTCGGCTACACCTTC
v_call: TRBV6-1; j_call: TRBJ1-4; d_call: .; clone_size: few; cdr3_aa: CASSDRGIGGKLFF; cdr3_nt: TGTGCCAGCAGTGACAGGGGTATCGGAGGAAAACTGTTTTTT
v_call: TRBV7-6; j_call: TRBJ2-1; d_call: TRBD2; clone_size: .; cdr3_aa: CASSATGGDVYEQFF; cdr3_nt: TGTGCCAGCAGCGCCACGGGAGGCGATGTGTATGAGCAGTTCTTC
v_call: TRBV27; j_call: TRBJ2-7; d_call: TRBD1; clone_size: few; cdr3_aa: CASSFLDRVGYEQYF; cdr3_nt: TGTGCCAGCAGTTTCTTGGACAGGGTAGGTTACGAGCAGTACTTC
v_call: TRBV5-1; j_call: TRBJ2-7; d_call: .; clone_size: .; cdr3_aa: CASSWRERPHYEQYF; cdr3_nt: TGCGCCAGCAGCTGGAGAGAGCGACCTCACTACGAGCAGTACTTC
v_call: TRBV7-9; j_call: TRBJ2-7; d_call: .; clone_size: once; cdr3_aa: CASSIMTQAEQYF; cdr3_nt: TGTGCCAGCAGCATAATGACCCAGGCCGAGCAGTACTTC
v_call: TRBV2; j_call: TRBJ2-1; d_call: TRBD1; clone_size: .; cdr3_aa: CASSAGQGHNEQFF; cdr3_nt: TGTGCCAGCAGTGCAGGACAGGGACACAATGAGCAGTTCTTC
v_call: TRBV4-3; j_call: TRBJ2-5; d_call: .; clone_size: .; cdr3_aa: CASSQPGRQETQYF; cdr3_nt: TGCGCCAGCAGCCAACCGGGTCGGCAAGAGACCCAGTACTTC
v_call: TRBV10-2; j_call: TRBJ1-1; d_call: TRBD1; clone_size: .; cdr3_aa: CASSYRQGAGSTEAFF; cdr3_nt: TGCGCCAGCAGCTATAGACAGGGGGCCGGCAGCACTGAAGCTTTCTTT
v_call: TRBV29-1; j_call: TRBJ2-1; d_call: TRBD2; clone_size: .; cdr3_aa: CSVRTSALEQFF; cdr3_nt: TGCAGCGTCCGGACTAGCGCCCTGGAGCAGTTCTTC
v_call: TRBV10-2; j_call: TRBJ1-6; d_call: .; clone_size: .; cdr3_aa: CASSERGGDSPLHF; cdr3_nt: TGCGCCAGCAGTGAGAGGGGAGGAGATTCACCCCTCCACTTT
v_call: TRBV7-9; j_call: TRBJ2-1; d_call: .; clone_size: .; cdr3_aa: CASNLQGADEQFF; cdr3_nt: TGTGCCAGCAACCTACAGGGTGCGGATGAGCAGTTCTTC
v_call: TRBV4-3; j_call: TRBJ1-1; d_call: TRBD1; clone_size: .; cdr3_aa: CASSPGRGLTEAFF; cdr3_nt: TGCGCCAGCAGCCCGGGCAGGGGGCTAACTGAAGCTTTCTTT
v_call: TRBV18; j_call: TRBJ1-6; d_call: .; clone_size: .; cdr3_aa: CASSRKGSPLHF; cdr3_nt: TGTGCCAGCTCGCGGAAAGGTTCACCCCTCCACTTT
v_call: TRBV29-1; j_call: TRBJ2-1; d_call: TRBD2; clone_size: .; cdr3_aa: CSVEGTSGRRNEQFF; cdr3_nt: TGCAGCGTTGAAGGGACTAGCGGGAGACGGAATGAGCAGTTCTTC
v_call: TRBV7-9; j_call: TRBJ2-7; d_call: .; clone_size: .; cdr3_aa: CSSSLNGQRASYEQYF; cdr3_nt: TGTTCCAGCAGCTTAAATGGCCAGCGGGCGTCCTACGAGCAGTACTTC
v_call: TRBV7-2; j_call: TRBJ2-5; d_call: TRBD2; clone_size: once; cdr3_aa: CASSSGLAGGQETQYF; cdr3_nt: TGTGCCAGCAGCTCTGGACTAGCGGGGGGCCAAGAGACCCAGTACTTC
v_call: TRBV29-1; j_call: TRBJ1-1; d_call: .; clone_size: .; cdr3_aa: CSVGGRVAANTEAFF; cdr3_nt: TGCAGCGTTGGGGGCAGGGTTGCTGCGAACACTGAAGCTTTCTTT
v_call: TRBV29-1; j_call: TRBJ1-1; d_call: .; clone_size: once; cdr3_aa: CSVEGGTGGTEAFF; cdr3_nt: TGCAGCGTCGAGGGTGGGACGGGGGGGACTGAAGCTTTCTTT
v_call: TRBV27; j_call: TRBJ1-4; d_call: TRBD1; clone_size: .; cdr3_aa: CASRLGQGNEKLFF; cdr3_nt: TGTGCCAGCAGGTTGGGACAGGGTAATGAAAAACTGTTTTTT
v_call: TRBV5-1; j_call: TRBJ1-2; d_call: .; clone_size: .; cdr3_aa: CASSYTGSSYGYTF; cdr3_nt: TGCGCCAGCAGCTATACAGGGAGTAGCTATGGCTACACCTTC
v_call: TRBV27; j_call: TRBJ2-3; d_call: TRBD1; clone_size: .; cdr3_aa: CASSLGTAIDTQYF; cdr3_nt: TGTGCCAGCAGTTTAGGGACAGCAATAGATACGCAGTATTTT
v_call: TRBV15; j_call: TRBJ1-5; d_call: .; clone_size: .; cdr3_aa: CATSRDSGGGKYQPQHF; cdr3_nt: TGTGCCACCAGCAGAGATTCGGGGGGCGGGAAATATCAGCCCCAGCATTTT
v_call: TRBV10-3; j_call: TRBJ2-3; d_call: TRBD1; clone_size: .; cdr3_aa: CAISPGTGKSTDTQYF; cdr3_nt: TGTGCCATCAGCCCCGGGACAGGGAAATCCACAGATACGCAGTATTTT
v_call: TRBV10-3; j_call: TRBJ2-7; d_call: .; clone_size: .; cdr3_aa: CAISDEGSKSYEQYF; cdr3_nt: TGTGCCATCAGTGATGAGGGCAGCAAGTCCTACGAGCAGTACTTC
v_call: TRBV10-2; j_call: TRBJ2-1; d_call: TRBD1; clone_size: once; cdr3_aa: CASGRTGGYEQFF; cdr3_nt: TGCGCCAGCGGGAGGACAGGGGGCTATGAGCAGTTCTTC
v_call: TRBV7-2; j_call: TRBJ2-5; d_call: TRBD2; clone_size: .; cdr3_aa: CASSLDASGWGGQETQYF; cdr3_nt: TGTGCCAGCAGCTTAGATGCTAGCGGGTGGGGGGGCCAAGAGACCCAGTACTTC
v_call: TRBV5-4; j_call: TRBJ2-1; d_call: TRBD2; clone_size: .; cdr3_aa: CASSLVLAGVAEQFF; cdr3_nt: TGTGCCAGCAGCTTGGTACTAGCGGGAGTGGCTGAGCAGTTCTTC
v_call: TRBV27; j_call: TRBJ1-3; d_call: .; clone_size: .; cdr3_aa: CASSTGLSSGNTIYF; cdr3_nt: TGTGCCAGCAGTACCGGACTGTCCTCTGGAAACACCATATATTTT
v_call: TRBV6-5; j_call: TRBJ1-5; d_call: .; clone_size: .; cdr3_aa: CASSTSGDNQPQHF; cdr3_nt: TGTGCCAGCAGTACCTCAGGGGACAATCAGCCCCAGCATTTT
v_call: TRBV7-9; j_call: TRBJ2-7; d_call: TRBD2; clone_size: .; cdr3_aa: CASSSPRAGGSYEQYF; cdr3_nt: TGTGCCAGCAGCAGCCCGCGGGCGGGAGGATCCTACGAGCAGTACTTC
v_call: TRBV6-1; j_call: TRBJ1-1; d_call: .; clone_size: .; cdr3_aa: CASSLLGMNTEAFF; cdr3_nt: TGTGCCAGCTCGCTGCTGGGCATGAACACTGAAGCTTTCTTT
v_call: TRBV25-1; j_call: TRBJ2-2; d_call: .; clone_size: once; cdr3_aa: CASATLMNTGELFF; cdr3_nt: TGTGCCAGCGCGACACTGATGAACACCGGGGAGCTGTTTTTT
v_call: TRBV5-1; j_call: TRBJ2-7; d_call: TRBD1; clone_size: .; cdr3_aa: CASKTGTGGYEQYF; cdr3_nt: TGCGCCAGCAAGACCGGGACAGGAGGCTACGAGCAGTACTTC
v_call: TRBV6-5; j_call: TRBJ2-7; d_call: .; clone_size: few; cdr3_aa: CASSYATSSYEQYF; cdr3_nt: TGTGCCAGCAGTTACGCCACTAGCTCCTACGAGCAGTACTTC
v_call: TRBV28; j_call: TRBJ2-7; d_call: .; clone_size: .; cdr3_aa: CASTPRVSYEQYF; cdr3_nt: TGTGCCAGCACTCCCCGGGTCTCCTACGAGCAGTACTTC
v_call: TRBV9; j_call: TRBJ2-3; d_call: TRBD1; clone_size: .; cdr3_aa: CASSVPTTGGDTQYF; cdr3_nt: TGTGCCAGCAGCGTCCCGACTACAGGGGGAGATACGCAGTATTTT
v_call: TRBV6-1; j_call: TRBJ1-5; d_call: TRBD1; clone_size: .; cdr3_aa: CASKTGGHQPQHF; cdr3_nt: TGTGCCAGCAAAACAGGGGGCCATCAGCCCCAGCATTTT
v_call: TRBV29-1; j_call: TRBJ1-2; d_call: .; clone_size: once; cdr3_aa: CSVDGGSDYYGYTF; cdr3_nt: TGCAGCGTTGATGGGGGCTCAGACTACTATGGCTACACCTTC
v_call: TRBV28; j_call: TRBJ2-7; d_call: TRBD2; clone_size: .; cdr3_aa: CASSPLAGVDEQYF; cdr3_nt: TGTGCCAGCAGTCCACTAGCGGGAGTTGACGAGCAGTACTTC
v_call: TRBV7-2; j_call: TRBJ1-2; d_call: TRBD1; clone_size: few; cdr3_aa: CASSRMGQGGNGYTF; cdr3_nt: TGTGCCAGCAGCCGAATGGGACAGGGGGGGAATGGCTACACCTTC
v_call: TRBV6-1; j_call: TRBJ1-5; d_call: .; clone_size: .; cdr3_aa: CASSEEGGGIGMAQHF; cdr3_nt: TGTGCCAGCAGTGAAGAGGGAGGGGGGATAGGTATGGCCCAGCATTTT
v_call: TRBV27; j_call: TRBJ1-1; d_call: .; clone_size: .; cdr3_aa: CASRQTGSSTEAFF; cdr3_nt: TGTGCCAGCAGACAAACAGGGAGTAGTACTGAAGCTTTCTTT
v_call: TRBV9; j_call: TRBJ2-3; d_call: TRBD2; clone_size: .; cdr3_aa: CASSVGTSGRNTQYF; cdr3_nt: TGTGCCAGCAGCGTCGGGACTAGCGGACGAAATACGCAGTATTTT
v_call: TRBV9; j_call: TRBJ2-7; d_call: TRBD2; clone_size: once; cdr3_aa: CASSALAGDYEQYF; cdr3_nt: TGTGCCAGCAGCGCTCTAGCGGGGGACTACGAGCAGTACTTC
v_call: TRBV6-6; j_call: TRBJ2-1; d_call: TRBD2; clone_size: .; cdr3_aa: CASSSGLAYNEQFF; cdr3_nt: TGTGCCAGCAGCTCCGGACTAGCCTACAATGAGCAGTTCTTC
v_call: TRBV5-1; j_call: TRBJ2-5; d_call: TRBD1; clone_size: once; cdr3_aa: CASSLVGTGRAETQYF; cdr3_nt: TGCGCCAGCAGCTTGGTAGGGACAGGGAGAGCGGAGACCCAGTACTTC
v_call: TRBV7-8; j_call: TRBJ2-7; d_call: TRBD2; clone_size: .; cdr3_aa: CASSWAGLAISYEQYF; cdr3_nt: TGTGCCAGCAGCTGGGCGGGACTAGCCATATCCTACGAGCAGTACTTC
v_call: TRBV7-9; j_call: TRBJ1-3; d_call: .; clone_size: .; cdr3_aa: CSSSLVPEQGGNTIYF; cdr3_nt: TGTTCCAGCAGCTTAGTGCCGGAACAGGGTGGAAACACCATATATTTT